This TCR beta chain comes out of a study of OX40 agonist ivuxolimab in advanced cancers. The wider study: Among those enrolled, mean age was approximately 62 years (range about 23 to 79) and approximately 83% were male. Overall study results and limits: At doses 0.1 to 3.0 mg/kg, CD4+ and CD8+ clones expanded. The study found that CD8+ T cells averaged more expanded clones than CD4+. Several nonresponders also turned out to have low normalized T-cell clonal expansion.

Comments on this clone: Its antigen is not identified.

Produced via immunoSEQ multiplex PCR; TCRdb's table is partial and in-frame only. Of around 66,000 clones listed, 87% were seen once; the top ten hold just under 0.35%. The germline V gene has CDR1 MNHEY and CDR2 SMNVEV (reference sequence). Between the trimmed V and J ends, which lost 3 bases and 1 base, there was a span of 6 bases. The CDR3 length is 14 residues. The chain links TRBV27 to TRBJ2-2, with D uncertain. The sample was CD4+ or CD8+ T cells sorted from blood, taken in a trial of the OX40 agonist ivuxolimab. The sequence was obtained from an adult with an advanced solid tumor such as melanoma, head and neck, liver or kidney cancer. CDR3 in DNA: TGTGCCAGCAGTTTTCAGATGAACACCGGGGAGCTGTTTTTT. Translating gives CASSFQMNTGELFF.